This TCR beta chain comes out of a study of blood T cell repertoires in COVID-19 (dated by TCRdb to 2020 to 2022). In terms of the full investigation: The collaborator samples originated in the United States, Italy and Spain and spanned the acute and convalescent phases of COVID-19. The samples were drawn from the first 160 participants of the ongoing ImmuneRACE study and from some 1,300 subjects provided by 6 global collaborators. The dataset comprised deeply sampled blood TCRbeta repertoires from subjects exposed to, actively infected with, or recovered from COVID-19. The prospective study material was composed of cDNA or gDNA derived from T cells, B-cell-depleted T cells, or PBMCs. The sample metadata nearly always contained a de-identified subject ID, COVID-19 status, age in years and sex. The repertoires were made available in a free public database intended to serve as a resource for research on the immune response to SARS-CoV-2. Where available, HLA class I and class II types were taken from metadata supplied by the sample provider and were not determined by assay-based typing. Results and caveats for the whole study, not just this receptor: How much clinical and demographic metadata was included differed by source and by participant, and the metadata was provided uncurated.

Whole blood was collected in K2EDTA tubes by collaborating institutions according to the institutions' own protocols. For TCRbeta analysis, collaborators shipped samples as frozen whole blood, isolated PBMCs, or DNA extracted from either of those sample types. According to the germline V gene, CDR1 reads SNHLY and CDR2 reads FYNNEI. The CDR3 starts with the cysteine, ends with the phenylalanine, and has 11 residues. Only CDR3 DNA is held: 33 bases, read in frame from base 1. Compared with germline, V lacks 7 bases and J lacks 13 bases; bases without a gene match: 6. TCRbeta CDR3 regions were amplified from genomic DNA using the immunoSEQ Assay, a bias-controlled multiplex PCR. The source study handled its data this way. Within the assay, amplification of reference gene primers was used to estimate how many nucleated cells each sample contained. To quantify the absolute abundance of each unique TCRbeta CDR3 rearrangement, sequence reads were collapsed and filtered. Productive Simpson clonality was computed per sample as the square root of Simpson's diversity index over productive rearrangements. TCRdb provides this immuneACCESS table in a form limited to in-frame rearrangements. Some clones are lacking; in checked studies, under half of them reflect an unresolved V gene, and why the rest are absent is not known. V, J and clone size derive from that table, while D and trimming were established from the DNA sequence. The sample includes tens of thousands of clones, with approximately 80% observed a single time. The top ten constitute over 2% of the sample.

Comments on this clone: Its specific antigen is unknown. Per-base quality was not reported, and no clone a single base away is much larger than it.

The sequence came from a man at least 80 years old with active or convalescent COVID-19. The rearranged segments are TRBV2 and TRBJ2-4; the junction holds 8 bases that match TRBD2. The sequenced material came from peripheral blood. CDR3 region: CASTTGREQYF. In nucleotide form, the sequence is TGTGCCAGCACCACCGGGAGGGAACAGTACTTC.